The 22 T cell receptor beta chains given below trace back to one sample, sequenced in a study of blood T cell repertoires in COVID-19. TCRdb's table, derived via immunoSEQ multiplex PCR, lists solely in-frame clones and lacks some. In the table there are roughly 380,000 clones, roughly 87% of which are singletons. The sample consisted of PBMCs or T cells enriched from blood (not recorded which). These receptors originate from a woman aged 30 to 39 who had recovered from COVID-19.

The chain links TRBV5-1 to TRBJ2-7, with 7 nucleotides matching TRBD2. This CDR3 is 13 amino acids long. V was pared by 1 base and J by 7 bases, with 5 bases of the junction left unmatched. Germline V CDR1 and CDR2: SGHRS, YFSETQ. The CDR3 loop reads CASSLMGEGEQYF. Written as DNA, the CDR3 is TGCGCCAGCAGCTTGATGGGGGAGGGTGAGCAGTACTTC.

The chain employs TRBV5-8 and TRBJ2-1; 7 bases map to TRBD2. The CDR3 sequence is 13 residues long. With 0 bases clipped from V and 8 bases from J, the junction kept 2 bases outside the gene matches. Germline CDR1 reads SGHTS; CDR2 reads YDEGEE. The CDR3 DNA follows: TGTGCCAGCAGCTTGGGCCGGGAGGATGAGCAGTTCTTC. Its translation: CASSLGREDEQFF.

This chain uses TRBV14 with TRBJ2-3; 9 bases agree with TRBD2. This CDR3 is built from 16 residues. The junction had 5 bases not matched to a gene; V was cut back by 3 bases and J by 1 base. In germline, CDR1 is SGHDN, CDR2 FVKESK. CDR3 protein: CASSHGTSRRTDTQYF. The CDR3 coding sequence is TGTGCCAGCAGCCATGGGACTAGCCGACGCACAGATACGCAGTATTTT.

This rearrangement joins TRBV27 to TRBJ1-2, with D maybe TRBD1 (5 bases). The CDR3 is made up of 17 amino acids. V was shortened by 0 bases and J by 1 base, with 15 bases between the two germline ends. Germline V lookup: CDR1 MNHEY, CDR2 SMNVEV (reference sequence). CDR3 protein: CASSLSPGGGVNYGYTF. The CDR3 DNA follows: TGTGCCAGCAGTTTATCCCCGGGGGGGGGAGTTAACTATGGCTACACCTTC.

This sequence joins TRBV5-5 and TRBJ2-1; 12 nucleotides agree with TRBD1. Trimming at V came to 0 bases and at J to 9 bases, leaving 7 bases not matched to a gene. Germline-derived CDR1 and CDR2 are SGHKS and YYEKEE (reference sequence). The CDR3 spans 16 residues. As DNA, the CDR3 is TGTGCCAGCAGCTTGGGGCGGGACAGGGGGCATATTGAGCAGTTCTTC. It yields the protein CASSLGRDRGHIEQFF.

This chain connects TRBV5-1 to TRBJ1-3; D call uncertain. The germline CDR1 and CDR2 sequences are SGHRS and YFSETQ. V lost 4 bases to trimming and J lost 3 bases, with 14 bases between them. The CDR3 runs 15 residues. CDR3 protein: CASSLGQDYGNTIYF. DNA for the CDR3: TGCGCCAGCAGCCTAGGGCAGGACTATGGAAACACCATATATTTT.

The chain has TRBV13 and TRBJ1-1, with D possibly TRBD1 on 5 matching bases. The V gene lost 5 bases and the J gene lost 3 bases, with 13 bases spanning the gap. There are 14 residues in the CDR3. Germline V gene sequence: CDR1 PRHDT, CDR2 FYEKMQ (reference sequence). For the CDR3, the DNA is TGTGCCAGCAGCCAGGGTCGGGGGGACACTGAAGCTTTCTTT. Amino acid sequence: CASSQGRGDTEAFF.

V and J are TRBV18 and TRBJ2-5, with D possibly being TRBD2 (6 bases). Germline CDR1 reads KGHSH; CDR2 reads LQKENI. With 5 bases removed from V and 5 bases from J, the gap between germline ends came to 18 bases. The CDR3 covers 15 residues. In DNA, the CDR3 is TGTGCCAGCTCATCCAATAGCGGTTCGGAGGAGACCCAGTACTTC. It encodes CASSSNSGSEETQYF.

The chain links TRBV4-1 to TRBJ2-5, with 8 positions matching TRBD2. Unmatched junction bases numbered 10, after V lost 4 bases and J lost 0 bases. The CDR3 sequence is 17 residues long. Germline assignment: CDR1 MGHRA and CDR2 YSYEKL. The CDR3 bases are TGCGCCAGCAGCCCCTACACAGCGGGGGCAAACCAAGAGACCCAGTACTTC. It is translated as CASSPYTAGANQETQYF.

The chain has TRBV7-8 and TRBJ1-2; D unresolved. V lost 4 bases to trimming and J lost 6 bases, with 15 bases between them. CDR3 length: 14 amino acids. Germline V gene lookup returns CDR1 SGHVS and CDR2 FQNEAQ. Written as DNA, the CDR3 is TGTGCCAGCAGCTCGGGAGGGAGTTTCAATGGCTACACCTTC. Translated: CASSSGGSFNGYTF.

The V gene is TRBV30, the J gene TRBJ2-5; 10 bases are a match to TRBD2. Unmatched junction bases numbered 1, after V lost 3 bases and J lost 6 bases. This CDR3 spans 12 amino acids. The germline V gene encodes CDR1 GTSNPN and CDR2 SVGIG (reference sequence). This chain's CDR3 is CAWRLAGKTQYF. CDR3 sequence (DNA): TGTGCCTGGAGACTAGCGGGGAAGACCCAGTACTTC.

The rearrangement uses TRBV18 and TRBJ2-7; 7 nucleotides align to TRBD2. J was trimmed by 0 bases and V by 6 bases; bases with no gene match: 11. The length of the CDR3 is 16 residues. The germline CDR1 and CDR2 sequences are KGHSH and LQKENI. The DNA of the CDR3 is TGTGCCAGCTCTACCATGGGAGGGAGGTCCTCCTACGAGCAGTACTTC. Protein sequence: CASSTMGGRSSYEQYF.

The chain recombines TRBV20-1 with TRBJ1-5, with a tentative D call TRBD1 (5 bases). V lost 3 bases and J lost 4, with 10 bases in between. This CDR3 region has 13 residues. CDR1 is DFQATT and CDR2 is SNEGSKA in the germline V gene (reference sequence). This chain's CDR3 is CSASRQLNQPQHF. As DNA, the CDR3 is TGCAGTGCTAGTAGACAGCTAAATCAGCCCCAGCATTTT.

This chain joins TRBV7-3 and TRBJ1-1; 7 bases are a match to TRBD1. V lost 4 bases to trimming and J lost 0 bases; unmatched junction nucleotides: 2. Per germline, CDR1 SGHTA and CDR2 FQGTGA. The CDR3 has 14 amino acids. The DNA of the CDR3 is TGTGCCAGCAGCTCGGGACAGTTGAACACTGAAGCTTTCTTT. As protein: CASSSGQLNTEAFF.

The chain carries TRBV6-1 and TRBJ2-7, with 7 bases that match TRBD2. Germline V gene lookup returns CDR1 MNHNS and CDR2 SASEGT. This CDR3 spans 15 amino acids. Trimming removed 2 bases from V and 2 bases from J; junction bases left unmatched: 6. The CDR3 loop is CASSEMSGVAYEQYF. CDR3 sequence (DNA): TGTGCCAGCAGTGAAATGAGCGGGGTTGCCTACGAGCAGTACTTC.

The chain links TRBV5-5 to TRBJ2-1, with 8 bases aligning to TRBD2. CDR3 length: 14 residues. Germline CDR1 and CDR2: SGHKS and YYEKEE (reference sequence). V shed 3 bases, J shed 5 bases, and the junction held 4 bases outside the gene matches. The CDR3 coding sequence is TGTGCCAGCAGCTGGGCGGGAGGAAACAATGAGCAGTTCTTC. This translates into CASSWAGGNNEQFF.

The chain recombines TRBV28 with TRBJ2-1, with D possibly being TRBD2 (5 bases). This CDR3 region has 17 residues. Germline lookup yields CDR1 MDHEN and CDR2 SYDVKM. The V and J ends lost 2 bases and 2 bases respectively, with 16 bases between them. As DNA, the CDR3 is TGTGCCAGCAGTTTAGGTCCGCGGGCTCCCCCCTACAATGAGCAGTTCTTC. As protein: CASSLGPRAPPYNEQFF.

CDR3 loop: CASSVRDSSTDTQYF. DNA for the CDR3: TGTGCCAGTAGTGTGCGGGACTCTAGCACAGATACGCAGTATTTT. J is TRBJ2-3 and V is TRBV19; possible D gene TRBD2, 6 bases. This CDR3 has 15 residues. The V gene lost 5 bases and the J gene lost 0 bases, with 12 bases spanning the gap. Per germline, CDR1 LNHDA and CDR2 SQIVND (reference sequence).

CDR3: CASSSQRYGYTF. The CDR3 bases are TGTGCCAGCAGTTCCCAGCGCTATGGCTACACCTTC. The chain is built from TRBV28 and TRBJ1-2; no firm D call. V was clipped by 4 bases and J by 4 bases, with 7 bases between them. This CDR3 has 12 amino acids. Germline V gives CDR1 MDHEN, CDR2 SYDVKM.

CDR3 in amino acids: CASSLPGTGFSEAFF. The DNA for the CDR3 is TGTGCCAGCAGTCTTCCCGGGACAGGGTTCTCTGAAGCTTTCTTT. The chain is built from TRBV7-9 and TRBJ1-1, with 9 bases fitting TRBD1. CDR3 size: 15 residues. The germline V gene encodes CDR1 SEHNR and CDR2 FQNEAQ (reference sequence). V shed 6 bases, J shed 6 bases, and the junction held 11 bases outside the gene matches.

The CDR3 nucleotides are TGTGCCAGCAGCTTCGCGCCGGGAGGGGAGGGGGCAGAGACCCAGTACTTC. It yields the protein CASSFAPGGEGAETQYF. The chain carries TRBV13 and TRBJ2-5, with D perhaps TRBD2 (8 bases). The CDR3 runs 17 residues. Looked up from germline, CDR1 is PRHDT and CDR2 is FYEKMQ (reference sequence). V lost 3 bases and J lost 4, with 21 bases in between.

This chain uses TRBV6-1 with TRBJ1-2; 11 positions agree with TRBD1. Germline assignment: CDR1 MNHNS and CDR2 SASEGT. The CDR3 is 14 residues long. Unmatched junction bases numbered 4, after V lost 3 bases and J lost 7 bases. CDR3 sequence (DNA): TGTGCCAGCAGTGAGGACAGGGGGCTGCCTGGCTACACCTTC. This sequence encodes CASSEDRGLPGYTF.